This TCR beta chain was found in a study of T cells expressing NK-cell markers. Study summary: Repertoire data for TCR beta were derived from sorted T cells (CD3+CD56+NKG2C+, CD3+CD56+NKG2C- and CD3+CD56-NKG2C+).

As regards this clonotype: The antigen remains undetermined.

TCRdb re-called the 5' RACE reads, yielding one record per CDR3 amino acid sequence without DNA. Recorded for this sample: about 260,000 distinct CDR3 sequences. Study results and caveats: One observes that, in several donors, these clonotypes were also the leading ones within the CD3+CD56-NKG2C+ fraction.

This CDR3 is 14 amino acids long. Germline V gene data show CDR1 as SGHDT and CDR2 as YYEEEE. The chain combines TRBV5-6 with TRBJ1-1. Material: blood T cells: a sorted CD56 or NKG2C T cell subset, CD4+ or CD8+ T cells, or bulk PBMC T cells (not recorded which). The receptor was isolated from a woman aged 18 to 75 in good health. The CDR3 region is CASSSFRVNTEAFF.